A single sample gave rise to the 17 T cell receptor beta chains below, sequenced in a study of breast tumors, draining lymph nodes, adjacent tissues. One entry per CDR3 protein results from TCRdb running MiXCR on the multiplex PCR reads. Altogether some 22,000 distinct CDR3 sequences are present, approximately 63% being singletons, with the ten largest covering roughly a quarter. Source material: tumor-adjacent breast tissue. Receptors originate from a female donor with breast cancer. Some clones in this sample may be carry-over from other donors' samples.

Ten or more counts support this clonotype. The V call is TRBV6-1, the J call TRBJ1-2; D is unclear. CDR1 and CDR2 from the germline V gene are MNHNS and SASEGT. Trimming took off 6 bases at V and 6 bases at J, with 14 bases between the two ends. The CDR3 covers 13 residues. DNA of the CDR3: TGTGCCAGCAGAATGTGGATTACTCATGGCTACACCTTC. Translated: CASRMWITHGYTF.

This chain links TRBV5-1 with TRBJ2-7, with D perhaps matching TRBD1 (6 bases). CDR1 SGHRS and CDR2 YFSETQ come from the germline V gene. The CDR3 is 17 amino acids. V was cut by 4 bases and J by 4 bases, with 24 bases left in between. CDR3 DNA: TGCGCCAGCAGCCCCAGGGGAATAGACTTTGATCGGTACGAGCAGTACTTC. Protein product: CASSPRGIDFDRYEQYF.

The V gene is TRBV4-1, the J gene TRBJ2-7; tentatively, D is TRBD1 (6 bases). The CDR3 loop spans 19 amino acids. The V end was cut by 1 base, the J end by 4 bases, with 26 bases between. Germline V gene sequence: CDR1 MGHRA, CDR2 YSYEKL. CDR3 DNA sequence: TGCGCCAGCAGCCAAGGTATGGCAGAGCCTAGACAAGGGGGATACGAGCAGTACTTC. Its translation is CASSQGMAEPRQGGYEQYF.

The sample holds a few counts of this clonotype. The chain joins TRBV5-1 to TRBJ2-3; D is uncertain. The CDR3 spans 14 residues. V shed 0 bases and J shed 6 bases, with 11 bases lying between them. Germline lookup yields CDR1 SGHRS and CDR2 YFSETQ. CDR3 protein: CASSLAPSGDTQYF. CDR3 DNA: TGCGCCAGCAGCTTGGCCCCCTCTGGGGATACGCAGTATTTT.

This chain uses TRBV12-3 or TRBV12-4 with TRBJ1-6, with D possibly matching TRBD1 (5 bases). The V end lost 4 bases, the J end lost 5 bases, and 6 bases lay between the germline ends. The CDR3 contains 13 residues. This CDR3 reads CASSSGNNSPLHF. DNA of the CDR3: TGTGCCAGCAGTTCAGGGAATAATTCACCCCTCCACTTT.

V usage is TRBV7-9 and J usage is TRBJ2-1, with D possibly called TRBD1 or TRBD2 (5 bases each). Trimming left V 5 bases short and J 8 bases short, with 13 bases between. Looked up from germline, CDR1 is SEHNR and CDR2 is FQNEAQ (reference sequence). The CDR3 extends over 13 amino acids. The CDR3 region is CASSGDGRDEQFF. Written as DNA, the CDR3 is TGTGCCAGCAGCGGGGACGGGCGCGATGAGCAGTTCTTC.

The V call is TRBV10-2, the J call TRBJ2-1; the match to TRBD2 covers 9 bases. V shed 6 bases and J 2 bases; nucleotides not matched to a gene: 2. CDR1 is WSHSY, CDR2 SAAADI, per germline. This CDR3 region has 14 residues. This chain's CDR3 is CASRASGAYNEQFF. The CDR3 DNA is TGCGCCAGCAGGGCTAGCGGGGCCTACAATGAGCAGTTCTTC.

For this clonotype: A junction boundary mismatches the germline segment, possibly from a read error. The genes are TRBV24-1 and TRBJ1-1, with 7 bases lining up with TRBD1. The CDR3 contains 18 residues. Germline V gives CDR1 KGHDR, CDR2 SFDVKD. CDR3: CAPSDFSEDRVRSTEAFF. The CDR3 bases are TGTGCCCCCAGTGATTTTTCCGAAGACAGGGTTAGGTCCACGGAAGCTTTCTTT.

The chain uses TRBV6-5 and TRBJ1-2; D uncertain. The CDR3 has 13 residues. V lost 5 bases and J lost 2, with 9 bases in between. Germline CDR1 and CDR2: MNHEY and SVGAGI. The CDR3 DNA is TGTGCCAGCAGTCTCGGCGCCAACTATGGCTACACCTTC. Protein: CASSLGANYGYTF.

The chain combines TRBV27 with TRBJ2-1; 12 positions agree with TRBD2. The length of the CDR3 is 15 residues. Germline V gene data show CDR1 as MNHEY and CDR2 as SMNVEV (reference sequence). The junction had 9 bases not matched to a gene; V was cut back by 3 bases and J by 12 bases. The CDR3 reads CASSFASSGRAWQFF. In DNA form, the CDR3 reads TGTGCCAGCAGTTTCGCGTCTAGCGGGAGGGCCTGGCAGTTCTTC.

This chain connects TRBV11-2 to TRBJ2-7, with 10 bases that match TRBD1. The CDR3 is 15 residues long. With V trimmed by 6 bases and J by 7 bases, 12 bases remained unmatched. From germline, CDR1 is SGHAT and CDR2 FQNNGV. The CDR3 bases are TGTGCCAGCAGGATCTCGACAGGGGGCCCTTGGGAGCAGTACTTC. Amino acids: CASRISTGGPWEQYF. The full variable domain, rest sourced from reference TRBV11-2 and TRBJ2-7, is EAGVAQSPRYKIIEKRQSVAFWCNPISGHATLYWYQQILGQGPKLLIQFQNNGVVDDSQLPKDRFSAERLKGVDSTLKIQPAKLEDSAVYLCASRISTGGPWEQYFGPGTRLTVT.

The genes are TRBV6-1 and TRBJ2-1; D not resolved. The CDR3 has 16 amino acids. With 4 bases removed from V and 0 bases from J, the gap between germline ends came to 13 bases. Per germline, CDR1 MNHNS and CDR2 SASEGT. In nucleotides, the CDR3 is TGTGCCAGCAGTGTGAACCCACCAAGCTCCTACAATGAGCAGTTCTTC. Translation: CASSVNPPSSYNEQFF.

This chain joins TRBV25-1 and TRBJ2-1; tentatively, D is TRBD2 (6 bases). Between the trimmed V and J ends, which lost 4 bases and 4 bases, there was a span of 11 bases. The germline CDR1 and CDR2 sequences are MGHDK and SYGVNS. This CDR3 has 14 amino acids. DNA for the CDR3: TGTGCCAGCAGTGGGCGGGATCTGTACAATGAGCAGTTCTTC. It specifies CASSGRDLYNEQFF.

The sample holds many counts of this clonotype. The chain carries TRBV19 and TRBJ2-1, with D tentatively TRBD2 (7 bases). The CDR3 consists of 14 residues. With 4 bases removed from V and 8 bases from J, the gap between germline ends came to 15 bases. Germline V gives CDR1 LNHDA, CDR2 SQIVND (reference sequence). The CDR3 region is CASSTSGGGDEQFF. As DNA, the CDR3 is TGTGCCAGTAGTACGTCAGGAGGGGGGGATGAGCAGTTCTTC.

This chain joins TRBV2 and TRBJ2-2; D remains unclear. The length of the CDR3 is 14 residues. Germline CDR1 and CDR2: SNHLY and FYNNEI. V lost 3 bases, J lost 4 bases, and 9 bases lay in between. DNA for the CDR3: TGTGCCAGCAGTGACTGGCAGTTCACCGGGGAGCTGTTTTTT. Its translation: CASSDWQFTGELFF.

The CDR3 DNA follows: TGTGCCAGCAGCTCGAGTAGCGGGACGCAGTACTTC. This translates into CASSSSSGTQYF. The rearrangement uses TRBV7-2 and TRBJ2-7; 8 bases align to TRBD2. Germline V gene sequence: CDR1 SGHTA, CDR2 FQGNSA. V gave up 4 bases and J gave up 9 bases; unmatched junction bases: 5. The CDR3 length is 12 residues.

This clonotype came up a few times. J is TRBJ2-2 and V is TRBV10-1; no firm D call. CDR3 size: 14 residues. Trimming took off 4 bases at V and 5 bases at J, with 11 bases between the two ends. Germline CDR1 WNHNN, CDR2 SYGVQD (reference sequence). The CDR3 region is CASSVTLSTGELFF. For the CDR3, the DNA is TGCGCCAGCAGTGTTACCCTCTCTACCGGGGAGCTGTTTTTT.